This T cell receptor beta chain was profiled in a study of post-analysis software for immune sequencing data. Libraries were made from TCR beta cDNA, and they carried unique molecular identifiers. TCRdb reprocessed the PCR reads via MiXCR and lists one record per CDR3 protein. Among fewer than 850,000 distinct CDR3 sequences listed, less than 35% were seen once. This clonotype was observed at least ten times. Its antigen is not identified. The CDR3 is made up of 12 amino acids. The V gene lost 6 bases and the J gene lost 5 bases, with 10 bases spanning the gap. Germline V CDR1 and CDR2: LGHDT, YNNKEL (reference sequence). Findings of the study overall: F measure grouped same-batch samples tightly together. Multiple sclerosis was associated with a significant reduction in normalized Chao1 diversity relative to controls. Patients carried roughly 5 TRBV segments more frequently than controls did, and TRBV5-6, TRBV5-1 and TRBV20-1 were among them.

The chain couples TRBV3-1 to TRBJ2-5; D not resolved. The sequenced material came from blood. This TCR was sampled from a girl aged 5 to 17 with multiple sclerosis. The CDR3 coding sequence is TGTGCCAGCAGTCCGCCTTGGGAGACCCAGTACTTC. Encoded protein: CASSPPWETQYF.